Listed below are T cell receptor beta chains from one sample, sequenced in a study of beta chain features in type 1 diabetes. TCRdb's copy holds only in-frame clones and misses some; the assay was immunoSEQ multiplex PCR. The sample contains some 500,000 clones, over 10% of which appear only once. Sequences were obtained from naive CD4+ T cells from blood. The source of these receptors is a woman aged 18-30 years in good health. Each CDR3 is given with its conserved first and last residue.

CDR3 | J | V
CSVNKGTYGYTF | TRBJ1-2 | TRBV29-1
CASSGQARNEKLFF | TRBJ1-4 | TRBV27
CASSKGGLAKNIQYF | TRBJ2-4 | TRBV21-1
CASSTGGPPYNEQFF | TRBJ2-1 | TRBV5-1
CASRIAGGSAKGEQYF | TRBJ2-7 | TRBV6-6
CSVGQNLGSGYTF | TRBJ1-2 | TRBV29-1
CASSQDPGNFGTPFGEQYF | TRBJ2-7 | TRBV4-3
CASNPGDRKTGELFF | TRBJ2-2 | TRBV6-6
CASSFRAVSTDTQYF | TRBJ2-3 | TRBV7-9
CASSAPGPNTDTQYF | TRBJ2-3 | TRBV9
CACNRDRTEAFF | TRBJ1-1 | TRBV30
CASHSRRQNIQYF | TRBJ2-4 | TRBV2
CASSAASAYNEQFF | TRBJ2-1 | TRBV2
CASRSAGGGTDTQYF | TRBJ2-3 | TRBV28
CASSPQKGKGNTEAFF | TRBJ1-1 | TRBV19
CASSIQSSGANVLTF | TRBJ2-6 | TRBV9
CASSLDSGNTIYF | TRBJ1-3 | TRBV18
CATSSDLGETQYF | TRBJ2-5 | TRBV15
CASSPAGGTTDTQYF | TRBJ2-3 | TRBV13
CASSELTGLPEAFF | TRBJ1-1 | TRBV4-1
CASSPNTGADTQYF | TRBJ2-3 | TRBV7-3
CASSLDGRSYEQYF | TRBJ2-7 | TRBV7-2
CASSQDRFDRGWGENTGELFF | TRBJ2-2 | TRBV4-2
CASSSGDRTGETQYF | TRBJ2-5 | TRBV7-3
CASSPYRDGTQHF | TRBJ1-5 | TRBV13
CASSQAPQFRGPNQPQHF | TRBJ1-5 | TRBV4-1
CASSVTGSSYNEQFF | TRBJ2-1 | TRBV9
CASSLLGRQAKETQYF | TRBJ2-5 | TRBV5-1
CASSVGLAGAGETQYF | TRBJ2-5 | TRBV11-2
CASSPSYEQYF | TRBJ2-7 | TRBV11-2
CASSPLLGTINIQYF | TRBJ2-4 | TRBV7-9
CASSQDGFGGRDNEQFF | TRBJ2-1 | TRBV4-3
CASSLALLTEGEQFF | TRBJ2-1 | TRBV5-1
CASSPTMKGGTDTQYF | TRBJ2-3 | TRBV7-2
CASRDPGLGTDTQYF | TRBJ2-3 | TRBV7-9
CASSPRIWLAGGMGETQYF | TRBJ2-5 | TRBV7-6
CASSLSSMNTEAFF | TRBJ1-1 | TRBV5-1
CASSPGGPPADTQYF | TRBJ2-3 | TRBV19
CASSPRDRGLSGYTF | TRBJ1-2 | TRBV7-9
CASSLSWDRGNSPLHF | TRBJ1-6 | TRBV27
CASRRRQDHTEAFF | TRBJ1-1 | TRBV6-6
CSVWAGDEQYF | TRBJ2-7 | TRBV29-1
CAIRGEGYSYEQYF | TRBJ2-7 | TRBV10-3
CSARAGSQAFF | TRBJ1-1 | TRBV20-1
CASSRRDRGSWAQYF | TRBJ2-3 | TRBV6-5
CASSLGGGKPETQYF | TRBJ2-5 | TRBV7-6
CASSLGPETQYF | TRBJ2-5 | TRBV7-2
CASSISPRGIYEQYF | TRBJ2-7 | TRBV19
CAWTTGKTSGANVLTF | TRBJ2-6 | TRBV30
CALVLWQPGYTF | TRBJ1-2 | TRBV30
CASSLDVEKLFF | TRBJ1-4 | TRBV7-9
CSASVNTEAFF | TRBJ1-1 | TRBV20-1